Presented here are 32 T cell receptor beta chains from one specimen sequenced in a study of identical twins. TCRdb redid the calling of the 5' RACE reads with MiXCR, one entry per CDR3 protein. The data show some 500,000 distinct CDR3 sequences, around 20% seen once. The same specimen was also included in a second study, on T cells expressing NK-cell markers.

Sequences were obtained from CD4+ T cells sorted from blood. Every receptor here comes from a woman younger than 30 in good health.

This clonotype has at least ten counts. The chain links TRBV20-1 to TRBJ2-2; TRBD2 aligns across 7 bases. Germline loops: CDR1 DFQATT, CDR2 SNEGSKA (reference sequence). With V trimmed by 3 bases and J by 2 bases, 6 bases remained unmatched. The CDR3 has 15 amino acids. CDR3 DNA sequence: TGCAGTGCTAGGGCGGGACTACGTAACACCGGGGAGCTGTTTTTT. This codes for CSARAGLRNTGELFF.

This clonotype has ten or more counts. CDR3 amino acids: CASSEGTNTEAFF. The DNA of the CDR3 is TGTGCCAGCAGCGAGGGGACGAACACTGAAGCTTTCTTT. The chain uses TRBV7-2 and TRBJ1-1; possible D gene TRBD1, 5 bases. Looked up from germline, CDR1 is SGHTA and CDR2 is FQGNSA. This CDR3 contains 13 residues. Trimming took 5 bases from V and 1 from J, leaving 8 bases between them.

This sequence joins TRBV7-2 and TRBJ2-3; no definite D call. CDR1 and CDR2 from the germline V gene are SGHTA and FQGNSA. V gave up 5 bases and J gave up 10 bases, with 16 bases separating them. The CDR3 is 13 residues long. The DNA for the CDR3 is TGTGCCAGCAGCGCCTCTTCGCCTGAATCGCAGTATTTT. Translated: CASSASSPESQYF.

The chain joins TRBV27 to TRBJ2-1, with 7 bases lining up with TRBD2. Trimming took 5 bases from V and 7 from J; bases not matched to a gene: 11. The CDR3 length is 15 residues. From germline, CDR1 is MNHEY and CDR2 SMNVEV (reference sequence). The CDR3 loop reads CASSPRRGGVNEQFF. The CDR3 DNA reads as TGTGCCAGCAGTCCCCGTCGGGGAGGGGTGAATGAGCAGTTCTTC.

J is TRBJ2-5 and V is TRBV20-1, with 7 bases identical to TRBD2. Germline-derived CDR1 and CDR2 are DFQATT and SNEGSKA (reference sequence). Trimming took 0 bases from V and 5 from J; bases not matched to a gene: 9. CDR3 length equals 15 residues. This CDR3 is CSARDRTGAGETQYF. Here the CDR3 DNA reads TGCAGTGCTAGAGATAGGACGGGAGCGGGGGAGACCCAGTACTTC.

This clonotype was seen many times. The rearrangement uses TRBV20-1 and TRBJ1-1, with no clear D. V dropped 4 bases and J dropped 0 bases, with 9 bases sitting between them. The germline gives CDR1 DFQATT, CDR2 SNEGSKA (reference sequence). This CDR3 comprises 13 residues. As DNA, the CDR3 is TGCAGTGCTAATCGAGACTTGAACACTGAAGCTTTCTTT. This encodes CSANRDLNTEAFF.

This clonotype was seen a few times. The rearrangement joins TRBV29-1 to TRBJ2-7; 10 bases align to TRBD2. This CDR3 contains 13 residues. Germline CDR1 and CDR2: SQVTM and ANQGSEA. V lost 8 bases and J lost 7; bases outside the gene matches: 11. The CDR3 bases are TGCAGCATCAGCGGGGGGGCAACAGGGGAGCAGTACTTC. Protein: CSISGGATGEQYF.

This rearrangement joins TRBV20-1 to TRBJ1-2; no reliable D call. The CDR3 runs 12 residues. CDR1 and CDR2 from the germline V gene are DFQATT and SNEGSKA (reference sequence). V gave up 6 bases and J gave up 0 bases, with 8 bases separating them. In DNA form, the CDR3 reads TGCAGTGCCGGGGAAGCTAACTATGGCTACACCTTC. It codes for CSAGEANYGYTF.

This clonotype was observed a handful of times. The chain is built from TRBV11-2 and TRBJ1-4; 10 nucleotides line up with TRBD1. V shed 4 bases and J 6 bases; nucleotides not matched to a gene: 5. Germline-derived CDR1 and CDR2 are SGHAT and FQNNGV. This CDR3 is 15 amino acids long. DNA for the CDR3: TGTGCCAGCAGCTCCCCGGGACAGGGGTATGAAAAACTGTTTTTT. It encodes CASSSPGQGYEKLFF.

This clonotype was picked up a small number of times. This sequence joins TRBV5-1 and TRBJ1-2; D is possibly TRBD1 (6 bases). Germline V gene data show CDR1 as SGHRS and CDR2 as YFSETQ. Trimming cost V 0 bases and J 6 bases, with 15 bases left between them. CDR3 length: 15 amino acids. This CDR3 is CASSLENRVADGYTF. Written as DNA, the CDR3 is TGCGCCAGCAGCTTGGAGAACAGGGTAGCCGATGGCTACACCTTC.

This chain connects TRBV7-9 to TRBJ2-6; D could derive from TRBD1 or TRBD2 (5 bases each). V lost 6 bases and J lost 2, with 14 bases in between. The germline V gene encodes CDR1 SEHNR and CDR2 FQNEAQ (reference sequence). The CDR3 spans 16 residues. This CDR3 is CASSFRWGTGANVLTF. DNA for the CDR3: TGTGCCAGCAGTTTTCGTTGGGGGACTGGGGCCAACGTCCTGACTTTC.

This sequence joins TRBV7-8 and TRBJ2-7; the match to TRBD1 covers 7 bases. The CDR3 loop spans 14 amino acids. Germline V gives CDR1 SGHVS, CDR2 FQNEAQ. The ends lost 2 bases at V and 9 bases at J; junction bases unmatched: 10. CDR3 in DNA: TGTGCCAGCAGCTTAACAGGGGAACCGCAGGGGCAGTACTTC. The encoded protein is CASSLTGEPQGQYF.

V gene TRBV7-2 combines with J gene TRBJ2-5; 7 nucleotides agree with TRBD2. From germline, CDR1 is SGHTA and CDR2 FQGNSA. V lost 2 bases, J lost 5 bases, and 5 bases stayed unmatched. This CDR3 spans 14 amino acids. The CDR3 bases are TGTGCCAGCAGCTTACGGGGGGTCGATGAGACCCAGTACTTC. It codes for CASSLRGVDETQYF.

A few counts support this clonotype. The V call is TRBV10-3, the J call TRBJ2-1; D is possibly TRBD1 or TRBD2 (7 bases each). This CDR3 is 15 amino acids long. The V end was cut by 9 bases, the J end by 1 base, with 16 bases between. Germline CDR1 ENHRY, CDR2 SYGVKD. As DNA, the CDR3 is TGTGCCATAAAGACAGGGAGGGAGTCCTACAATGAGCAGTTCTTC. Its protein product is CAIKTGRESYNEQFF.

This chain joins TRBV5-1 and TRBJ1-6; no reliable D call. V lost 4 bases and J lost 3, with 11 bases in between. The germline V gene encodes CDR1 SGHRS and CDR2 YFSETQ. The CDR3 loop spans 15 amino acids. The CDR3 reads CASSPGSNYNSPLHF. CDR3 sequence (DNA): TGCGCCAGCAGCCCGGGCAGTAACTATAATTCACCCCTCCACTTT.

V gene TRBV20-1 combines with J gene TRBJ2-1; possibly TRBD2 for D (5 bases). The CDR3 extends over 15 amino acids. Trimming pared 2 bases from V and 5 bases from J, leaving 16 bases between. Germline values: CDR1 DFQATT, CDR2 SNEGSKA (reference sequence). The DNA for the CDR3 is TGCAGTGCTAGACTAGCACCTTACAAAGACAATGAGCAGTTCTTC. Its translation is CSARLAPYKDNEQFF.

This clonotype was seen a handful of times. This chain connects TRBV12-3 or TRBV12-4 to TRBJ2-3; D gene ambiguous. V lost 5 bases and J 1 base, leaving 10 bases between the germline ends. The CDR3 extends over 14 amino acids. This CDR3 reads CASSPRMGTDTQYF. The DNA for the CDR3 is TGTGCCAGCAGTCCCCGGATGGGCACAGATACGCAGTATTTT.

This clonotype appeared a few times. The CDR3 sequence is CASSLIVSTDTQYF. In nucleotides, the CDR3 is TGTGCCAGCAGCTTGATTGTAAGCACAGATACGCAGTATTTT. This chain joins TRBV7-2 and TRBJ2-3, with D unclear. Deletions cut 3 bases from V and 0 bases from J, with 7 bases between. Germline V gene lookup returns CDR1 SGHTA and CDR2 FQGNSA. The CDR3 consists of 14 residues.

This clonotype was seen a single time. Written as DNA, the CDR3 is TGTGCCAGCAGTGAAAAGGGGGAATACGAGCAGTACTTC. Protein product: CASSEKGEYEQYF. The chain is built from TRBV2 and TRBJ2-7; perhaps TRBD1 as D (6 bases). Germline-derived CDR1 and CDR2 are SNHLY and FYNNEI. V dropped 2 bases and J dropped 4 bases, with 9 bases sitting between them. The CDR3 is 13 residues long.

The CDR3 region has the DNA TGTGCCAGCAGCCAAGTCGATTCGAGCAATCAGCCCCAGCATTTT. It specifies CASSQVDSSNQPQHF. The genes are TRBV4-2 and TRBJ1-5; no definite D call. V shed 1 base and J shed 1 base, with 8 bases lying between them. This CDR3 region has 15 residues. The germline V gene encodes CDR1 LGHNA and CDR2 YNFKEQ.

This clonotype has more than one count but fewer than ten. This chain joins TRBV12-3 or TRBV12-4 and TRBJ2-3; TRBD1 might be the D (6 bases). The CDR3 has 15 amino acids. Trimming took off 5 bases at V and 4 bases at J, with 16 bases between the two ends. CDR3: CASSRRQEGADTQYF. CDR3 bases: TGTGCCAGCAGTAGAAGACAGGAAGGGGCAGATACGCAGTATTTT.

This clonotype has ten or more counts. This chain links TRBV29-1 with TRBJ2-5, with D unresolved. V dropped 4 bases and J dropped 1 base, with 4 bases sitting between them. Germline V gene data show CDR1 as SQVTM and CDR2 as ANQGSEA. The CDR3 length is 11 residues. DNA of the CDR3: TGCAGCGTTGCCAGCCAAGAGACCCAGTACTTC. It translates to CSVASQETQYF.

V usage is TRBV4-3 and J usage is TRBJ1-2, with 7 bases lining up with TRBD1. CDR1 and CDR2 (germline): LGHNA, YSLEER. This CDR3 is 13 amino acids long. Trimming removed 1 base from V and 8 bases from J; junction bases left unmatched: 4. Here the CDR3 reads CASSQVTRGGYTF. The CDR3 coding sequence is TGCGCCAGCAGCCAAGTCACCAGGGGGGGCTACACCTTC.

This clonotype appeared a few times. V and J are TRBV6-4 and TRBJ1-1, with TRBD1 as a possible D gene (5 bases). Germline V lookup: CDR1 MRHNA, CDR2 SNTAGT. Between the trimmed V and J ends, which lost 7 bases and 4 bases, there was a span of 16 bases. This CDR3 is 14 amino acids long. The DNA for the CDR3 is TGTGCCAGCACCCAGGGAGTTTGTAGCACTGAAGCTTTCTTT. Amino acids: CASTQGVCSTEAFF.

This clonotype was seen a handful of times. V and J are TRBV6-5 and TRBJ1-1; D not certain. V shed 7 bases and J shed 1 base, with 7 bases lying between them. Germline V gene lookup returns CDR1 MNHEY and CDR2 SVGAGI. This CDR3 has 12 amino acids. CDR3 residues: CASTYQNTEAFF. DNA for the CDR3: TGTGCCAGCACCTATCAGAACACTGAAGCTTTCTTT.

V and J are TRBV7-9 and TRBJ2-3, with TRBD2 matching 10 bases. The CDR3 consists of 16 residues. V lost 0 bases and J lost 4; bases outside the gene matches: 4. Germline-derived CDR1 and CDR2 are SEHNR and FQNEAQ (reference sequence). The CDR3 DNA reads TGTGCCAGCAGCTTAGCGACGAGCGGGAGGGCAGATACGCAGTATTTT. As protein: CASSLATSGRADTQYF. The full variable domain, rest sourced from reference TRBV7-9 and TRBJ2-3, is DTGVSQNPRHKITKRGQNVTFRCDPISEHNRLYWYRQTLGQGPEFLTYFQNEAQLEKSRLLSDRFSAERPKGSFSTLEIQRTEQGDSAMYLCASSLATSGRADTQYFGPGTRLTVL.

The chain uses TRBV2 and TRBJ1-1; the match to TRBD1 covers 8 bases. Germline-derived CDR1 and CDR2 are SNHLY and FYNNEI. The CDR3 has 14 residues. The J segment lost 0 bases and the V segment lost 6 bases, leaving 3 bases of the junction unmatched. This CDR3 is CASRLTGVNTEAFF. The CDR3 nucleotides are TGTGCCAGCAGGCTGACAGGGGTGAACACTGAAGCTTTCTTT.

The sample holds a few counts of this clonotype. The genes are TRBV20-1 and TRBJ1-4; the D gene is possibly TRBD1 (5 bases). V shed 6 bases and J shed 6 bases, with 14 bases lying between them. Germline values: CDR1 DFQATT, CDR2 SNEGSKA (reference sequence). The CDR3 covers 13 residues. The CDR3 reads CSARMGVHEKLFF. CDR3 DNA: TGCAGTGCACGGATGGGGGTTCATGAAAAACTGTTTTTT.

The genes are TRBV2 and TRBJ2-2, with D perhaps TRBD2 (6 bases). The germline V gene has CDR1 SNHLY and CDR2 FYNNEI. This CDR3 comprises 12 residues. V was clipped by 6 bases and J by 4 bases, with 6 bases between them. This chain's CDR3 is CASRGLTGELFF. In DNA form, the CDR3 reads TGTGCCAGCAGGGGACTCACCGGGGAGCTGTTTTTT.

The rearrangement uses TRBV20-1 and TRBJ2-6; D may be TRBD2 (6 bases). V lost 0 bases and J lost 1, with 10 bases in between. The CDR3 is made up of 16 amino acids. Germline-derived CDR1 and CDR2 are DFQATT and SNEGSKA (reference sequence). Here the CDR3 reads CSARDRGRSGANVLTF. The CDR3 DNA sequence: TGCAGTGCTAGAGATCGGGGGAGATCTGGGGCCAACGTCCTGACTTTC.

The chain couples TRBV3-1 to TRBJ2-7; 7 bases are shared with TRBD2. The CDR3 totals 13 residues. The trim removed 5 bases at V and 5 bases at J, leaving 6 bases unmatched. The germline V gene has CDR1 LGHDT and CDR2 YNNKEL (reference sequence). Written as DNA, the CDR3 is TGTGCCAGCAGCGGGAGGGCCCGCGACGAGCAGTACTTC. This sequence encodes CASSGRARDEQYF.

This clonotype was found many times. The gene calls are TRBV29-1 and TRBJ2-7; D gene ambiguous. With 4 bases removed from V and 2 bases from J, the gap between germline ends came to 9 bases. Germline CDR1 is SQVTM and CDR2 is ANQGSEA. This CDR3 is 12 amino acids long. The CDR3 nucleotides read TGCAGCGTTGGTAACCGAACCTACGAGCAGTACTTC. Protein product: CSVGNRTYEQYF.